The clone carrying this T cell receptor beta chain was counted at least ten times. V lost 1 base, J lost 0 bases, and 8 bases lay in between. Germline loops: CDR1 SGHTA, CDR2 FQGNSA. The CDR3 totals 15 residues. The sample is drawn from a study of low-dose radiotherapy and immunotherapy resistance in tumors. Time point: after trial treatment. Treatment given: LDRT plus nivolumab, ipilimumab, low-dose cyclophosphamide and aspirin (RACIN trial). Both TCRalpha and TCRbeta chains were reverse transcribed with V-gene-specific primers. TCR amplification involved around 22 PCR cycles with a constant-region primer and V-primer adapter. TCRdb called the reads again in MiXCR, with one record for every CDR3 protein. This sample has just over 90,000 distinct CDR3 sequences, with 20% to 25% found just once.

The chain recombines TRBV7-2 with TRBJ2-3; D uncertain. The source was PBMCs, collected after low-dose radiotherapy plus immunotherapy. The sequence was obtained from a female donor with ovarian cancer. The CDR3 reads CASSLDFGSTDTQYF. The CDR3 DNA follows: TGTGCCAGCAGCTTAGACTTCGGAAGCACAGATACGCAGTATTTT.